The 12 T cell receptor beta chains given below trace back to one sample, sequenced in a study of graft-versus-host responses after intestinal transplantation. Clones were sequenced by immunoSEQ multiplex PCR, and TCRdb holds only the in-frame ones, with some missing. Among 30,000 to 45,000 clones listed, roughly four fifths were seen once. The sequencing here drew on PBMCs, taken approximately 1,000 days after transplant. Source of these receptors: a human patient who received an intestinal transplant, so some T cells may come from the graft donor.

The chain combines TRBV11-2 with TRBJ2-7; 7 bases match TRBD2. CDR3 length: 17 amino acids. V was pared by 0 bases and J by 2 bases, with 10 bases of the junction left unmatched. CDR1 and CDR2 (germline): SGHAT, FQNNGV. For the CDR3, the DNA is TGTGCCAGCAGCTTAGATAAGCGGGAAGTCGGGCCCTACGAGCAGTACTTC. It encodes CASSLDKREVGPYEQYF.

Comments on this clone: The junction departs from germline at one end; a sequencing error may be responsible. This sequence joins TRBV7-7 and TRBJ2-7, with a possible D match to TRBD2 (6 bases). The CDR3 consists of 13 residues. Germline V lookup: CDR1 SSHAT, CDR2 FNYEAQ (reference sequence). CDR3 in amino acids: CASSLGEVHEQYF. CDR3 DNA: TGTGCTAGCAGCCTCGGGGAGGTCCACGAGCAGTACTTC.

This clone was observed a single time. This chain links TRBV5-4 with TRBJ2-3; D is possibly TRBD2 (7 bases). Trimming shortened V by 10 bases and J by 6 bases, and 21 bases separated the two germline ends. Germline V gene data show CDR1 as SGHNT and CDR2 as YYREEE (reference sequence). The CDR3 extends over 14 amino acids. The CDR3: CAFGGRGPGDTQYF. CDR3 sequence (DNA): TGTGCCTTTGGGGGGCGGGGGCCAGGGGATACGCAGTATTTT.

The chain recombines TRBV4-2 with TRBJ1-1, with a possible D match to TRBD1 (6 bases). V shed 5 bases and J shed 5 bases, with 12 bases lying between them. This CDR3 spans 13 amino acids. Germline V lookup: CDR1 LGHNA, CDR2 YNFKEQ. As DNA, the CDR3 is TGTGCCAGCAGCTTGGGGGCGCCAACTGAAGCTTTCTTT. Translation gives CASSLGAPTEAFF.

The chain couples TRBV19 to TRBJ1-5; tentative D call: TRBD1 (6 bases). Trimming pared 5 bases from V and 3 bases from J, leaving 14 bases between. This CDR3 contains 15 residues. Germline CDR1 and CDR2: LNHDA and SQIVND (reference sequence). The CDR3 here is CASSPRGQSNQPQHF. Here the CDR3 DNA reads TGTGCCAGTAGTCCCCGAGGACAGTCCAATCAGCCCCAGCATTTT.

A remark on this clone: At the DNA level, this CDR3 is encoded by other sequences in the same sample as well. The chain combines TRBV28 with TRBJ2-7, with 8 positions matching TRBD2. The CDR3 totals 14 residues. Per germline, CDR1 MDHEN and CDR2 SYDVKM. Trimming at V came to 3 bases and at J to 7 bases, leaving 8 bases not matched to a gene. CDR3 in DNA: TGTGCCAGCAGTTTCACGGGGGGGCCGGGTGAGCAGTACTTC. This codes for CASSFTGGPGEQYF.

V usage is TRBV11-2 and J usage is TRBJ2-5; D is uncertain. The CDR3 runs to 14 residues. Germline CDR1 reads SGHAT; CDR2 reads FQNNGV. V was shortened by 4 bases and J by 5 bases, with 14 bases between the two germline ends. The CDR3 region has the DNA TGTGCCAGCAGCTCGGGTCTGGGGTGGGAGACCCAGTACTTC. This translates into CASSSGLGWETQYF.

The chain has TRBV4-1 and TRBJ2-1, with a weak D call TRBD2 (6 bases). CDR3 length: 15 residues. CDR1 is MGHRA and CDR2 is YSYEKL in the germline V gene. Trimming left V 1 base short and J 15 bases short, with 22 bases between. The CDR3 spells CASSQGTATSMRGFF. Written as DNA, the CDR3 is TGCGCCAGCAGCCAAGGGACCGCTACTAGCATGAGGGGGTTCTTC.

The gene calls are TRBV7-9 and TRBJ2-5, with D tentatively TRBD2 (6 bases). CDR3 length equals 12 residues. Trimming cost V 6 bases and J 5 bases, with 10 bases left between them. The germline gives CDR1 SEHNR, CDR2 FQNEAQ (reference sequence). CDR3: CASRPGGETQYF. The CDR3 region has the DNA TGTGCCAGCAGGCCCGGAGGGGAGACCCAGTACTTC. Looking up the rest from reference TRBV7-9 and TRBJ2-5 gives the full variable domain: DTGVSQNPRHKITKRGQNVTFRCDPISEHNRLYWYRQTLGQGPEFLTYFQNEAQLEKSRLLSDRFSAERPKGSFSTLEIQRTEQGDSAMYLCASRPGGETQYFGPGTRLLVL.

The chain uses TRBV11-2 and TRBJ2-6; the match to TRBD1 covers 10 bases. The CDR3 contains 20 residues. Germline V gene lookup returns CDR1 SGHAT and CDR2 FQNNGV. Trimming at V came to 0 bases and at J to 0 bases, leaving 8 bases not matched to a gene. The CDR3 reads CASSLDRVGDRGSGANVLTF. CDR3 coding DNA: TGTGCCAGCAGCTTAGATAGGGTGGGGGACAGGGGCTCTGGGGCCAACGTCCTGACTTTC.

This clone occurred a few times. This chain links TRBV2 with TRBJ2-1, with D hard to call. Germline V CDR1 and CDR2: SNHLY, FYNNEI. With 7 bases removed from V and 0 bases from J, the gap between germline ends came to 7 bases. The CDR3 is 13 residues long. The CDR3, as DNA: TGTGCCAGCACAGATTACTCCTACAATGAGCAGTTCTTC. Its protein product is CASTDYSYNEQFF. Supplemented by reference TRBV2 and TRBJ2-1, the full variable domain reads EPEVTQTPSHQVTQMGQEVILRCVPISNHLYFYWYRQILGQKVEFLVSFYNNEISEKSEIFDDQFSVERPDGSNFTLKIRSTKLEDSAMYFCASTDYSYNEQFFGPGTRLTVL.

The sample holds one count of this clone. The rearrangement joins TRBV10-3 to TRBJ2-5; 8 bases map to TRBD2. The CDR3 is 15 amino acids. V lost 4 bases to trimming and J lost 2 bases; unmatched junction nucleotides: 6. CDR1 ENHRY and CDR2 SYGVKD come from the germline V gene. The CDR3 nucleotides read TGTGCCATCAGTGGGGTAGCGGGATCACAAGAGACCCAGTACTTC. Translating it yields CAISGVAGSQETQYF.